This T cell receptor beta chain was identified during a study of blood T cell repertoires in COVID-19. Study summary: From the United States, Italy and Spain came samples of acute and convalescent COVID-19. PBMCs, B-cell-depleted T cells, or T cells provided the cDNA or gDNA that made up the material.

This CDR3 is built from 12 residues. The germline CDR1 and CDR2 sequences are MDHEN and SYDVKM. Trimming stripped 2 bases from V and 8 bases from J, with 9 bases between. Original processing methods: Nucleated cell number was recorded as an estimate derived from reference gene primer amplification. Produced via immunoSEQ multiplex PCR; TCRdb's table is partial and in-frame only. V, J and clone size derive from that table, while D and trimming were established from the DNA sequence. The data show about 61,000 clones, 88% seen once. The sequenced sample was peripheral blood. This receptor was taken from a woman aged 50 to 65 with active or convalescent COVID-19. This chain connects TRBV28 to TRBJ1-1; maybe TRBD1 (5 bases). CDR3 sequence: CASSLSRTEAFF. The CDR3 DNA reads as TGTGCCAGCAGTTTAAGTCGGACAGAAGCTTTCTTT.